The clone carrying this T cell receptor (beta chain) was picked up a small number of times. As yet, its antigen is unknown. This sample was taken from a study of beta chain features in type 1 diabetes. Study-wide points: Significant though moderate, a shortening of TCRB CDR3s appeared in all four CD4+ subsets of Type 1 diabetes patients.

Trimming took off 3 bases at V and 1 base at J, with 7 bases between the two ends. Looked up from germline, CDR1 is SGHTA and CDR2 is FQGNSA. CDR3 size: 14 residues. Sequenced material consisted of expressed TCRB transcripts (all of the isolated RNA was reverse transcribed). Profiling relied on immunoSEQ multiplex PCR, and the TCRdb table lists in-frame clones only, not all of them. This sample yields 330,000 or so clones, of which roughly an eighth are seen a single time; approximately 0.011% belongs to the top ten. This chain uses TRBV7-2 with TRBJ2-4; D is possibly TRBD1 (6 bases). Sequenced sample: naive CD4+ T cells from blood. This TCR came from a woman aged 18 to 35 with type 1 diabetes. The CDR3 nucleotides are TGTGCCAGCAGCTTTACAGGGGCCAAAAACATTCAGTACTTC. It encodes CASSFTGAKNIQYF.